Presented here are 23 T cell receptor beta chains from one specimen sequenced in a study of T-cell reconstitution after alpha-beta-depleted transplantation in children. As it was prepared, the TCRbeta library received unique molecular identifiers. TCRdb re-called the PCR reads with MiXCR, one entry per CDR3 protein. The sample lists some 830,000 distinct CDR3 sequences; roughly 16% were seen once. The specimen was PBMCs, mostly from graft donor cells, collected 360 days after TCRalphabeta/CD19-depleted stem cell transplant. These receptors were obtained from a male patient aged 10-17 years who had a stem cell transplant for acute lymphoblastic leukemia, so the T cells may come from the graft donor.

The table lists this clonotype with many counts. This sequence joins TRBV5-1 and TRBJ2-7, with a possible D match to TRBD1 (5 bases). CDR1 and CDR2 (germline): SGHRS, YFSETQ. This CDR3 region has 14 residues. The ends were cut back, 0 bases at V and 5 bases at J, with 12 bases in the middle. The CDR3 DNA is TGCGCCAGCAGCTTGGCAGGGTCGGCCCACGAGCAGTACTTC. Translation: CASSLAGSAHEQYF.

This clonotype was observed at least ten times. V and J are TRBV15 and TRBJ1-2; 7 bases agree with TRBD1. Per the germline V gene, CDR1 is LNHNV and CDR2 is YYDKDF (reference sequence). This CDR3 contains 15 residues. Losses at the gene ends were 1 base for V and 0 bases for J; bases not matched to a gene: 2. Here the CDR3 reads CATSRGTGANYGYTF. The CDR3 region has the DNA TGTGCCACCAGCAGAGGGACAGGAGCTAACTATGGCTACACCTTC.

This clonotype came up a few times. This chain connects TRBV7-3 to TRBJ1-3; 7 bases match TRBD1. Per germline, CDR1 SGHTA and CDR2 FQGTGA. Unmatched junction bases numbered 10, after V lost 5 bases and J lost 0 bases. This CDR3 comprises 17 residues. In DNA, the CDR3 is TGTGCCAGCAGCCCTTGGCCGACAGGGCCCTCTGGAAACACCATATATTTT. It translates to CASSPWPTGPSGNTIYF.

The V call is TRBV5-1, the J call TRBJ2-6; no firm D call. Trimming stripped 7 bases from V and 3 bases from J, with 8 bases between. The CDR3 contains 13 residues. The germline V gene encodes CDR1 SGHRS and CDR2 YFSETQ. The CDR3 region has the DNA TGCGCCAGCGTGGGTAGTGGGGCCAACGTCCTGACTTTC. Residues: CASVGSGANVLTF.

This clonotype has more than one count but fewer than ten. CDR3 region: CASSFPERRETQYF. Written as DNA, the CDR3 is TGCGCCAGCAGCTTCCCGGAGCGACGGGAGACCCAGTACTTC. The J gene is TRBJ2-5, the V gene TRBV5-1; D gene unclear. The CDR3 spans 14 residues. Trimming removed 2 bases at V and 5 bases at J, with 13 bases between. The germline V gene has CDR1 SGHRS and CDR2 YFSETQ.

This clonotype occurred a few times. The chain carries TRBV20-1 and TRBJ2-3, with 11 nucleotides matching TRBD2. The CDR3 contains 17 residues. The germline V gene has CDR1 DFQATT and CDR2 SNEGSKA (reference sequence). The CDR3 loop reads CSATSGTSRWRTDTQYF. CDR3 nucleotide sequence: TGCAGCGCGACTAGCGGGACTTCTAGATGGCGGACAGATACGCAGTATTTT.

This clonotype turned up a few times. The chain employs TRBV7-2 and TRBJ2-2; a possible D gene is TRBD1 (7 bases). V was clipped by 1 base and J by 4 bases, with 13 bases between them. The CDR3 consists of 16 residues. CDR1 and CDR2 (germline): SGHTA, FQGNSA. Here the CDR3 DNA reads TGTGCCAGCAGCTTAGTCGGGGGACAGATCACCGGGGAGCTGTTTTTT. This translates into CASSLVGGQITGELFF.

The chain couples TRBV27 to TRBJ2-7; 8 positions match TRBD1. This CDR3 has 16 residues. Germline CDR1 reads MNHEY; CDR2 reads SMNVEV (reference sequence). The V segment lost 4 bases and the J segment 0 bases; nucleotides outside the gene matches: 8. The CDR3 sequence is CASSSPFGQGSYEQYF. The CDR3 coding sequence is TGTGCCAGCAGTTCCCCCTTCGGACAGGGCTCCTACGAGCAGTACTTC.

V and J are TRBV29-1 and TRBJ2-1; D might be TRBD1 (6 bases). V was pared by 3 bases and J by 4 bases, with 13 bases between. The germline V gene encodes CDR1 SQVTM and CDR2 ANQGSEA. The CDR3 has 14 residues. The CDR3 loop is CSVELAGTYNEQFF. Written as DNA, the CDR3 is TGCAGCGTTGAGTTGGCAGGGACATACAATGAGCAGTTCTTC.

The sample holds many counts of this clonotype. V is TRBV4-2 and J is TRBJ2-1; 13 bases map to TRBD2. Losses at the gene ends were 4 bases for V and 9 bases for J; bases not matched to a gene: 12. The CDR3 length is 17 residues. The germline V gene encodes CDR1 LGHNA and CDR2 YNFKEQ. For the CDR3, the DNA is TGTGCCAGCAGCCGGGCAGGAGGACTAGCGGGAGTATTTGAGCAGTTCTTC. Translation gives CASSRAGGLAGVFEQFF.

This sequence joins TRBV19 and TRBJ2-1, with D perhaps matching TRBD1 or TRBD2 (5 bases each). V was trimmed by 5 bases and J by 5 bases, leaving 10 bases between them. Looked up from germline, CDR1 is LNHDA and CDR2 is SQIVND (reference sequence). This CDR3 has 13 residues. The CDR3 region has the DNA TGTGCCAGTAGTTGGGACGGCAACAATGAGCAGTTCTTC. This encodes CASSWDGNNEQFF.

The table lists this clonotype with many counts. The rearrangement uses TRBV12-3 or TRBV12-4 and TRBJ2-7, with 10 bases that match TRBD1. With V trimmed by 7 bases and J by 0 bases, 6 bases remained unmatched. This CDR3 is 15 amino acids long. This CDR3 reads CASTPGQGPSYEQYF. The CDR3 DNA reads as TGTGCCAGCACACCGGGACAGGGGCCCTCCTACGAGCAGTACTTC.

This clonotype was detected only a few times. The CDR3 spells CASSLIRTGQVDEQYF. The CDR3 coding sequence is TGTGCCAGCAGCTTAATAAGAACGGGACAGGTCGACGAGCAGTACTTC. This chain links TRBV7-9 with TRBJ2-7; 8 bases are a match to TRBD1. The CDR3 consists of 16 residues. Germline CDR1 SEHNR, CDR2 FQNEAQ (reference sequence). The V segment lost 2 bases and the J segment 5 bases; nucleotides outside the gene matches: 11.

V is TRBV9 and J is TRBJ2-1; D ambiguous. CDR3 length equals 15 residues. Per the germline V gene, CDR1 is SGDLS and CDR2 is YYNGEE. V lost 0 bases, J lost 5 bases, and 12 bases lay in between. As DNA, the CDR3 is TGTGCCAGCAGCGTAGAGATAGATCCCCACAATGAGCAGTTCTTC. Protein product: CASSVEIDPHNEQFF.

This chain connects TRBV20-1 to TRBJ2-7, with 9 bases aligning to TRBD2. The V gene end was trimmed by 7 bases and the J gene end by 2 bases; junction bases not matched to a gene: 0. This CDR3 comprises 11 residues. The germline V gene encodes CDR1 DFQATT and CDR2 SNEGSKA (reference sequence). CDR3 DNA sequence: TGCAGTGGGACTAGCGCCTACGAGCAGTACTTC. It translates to CSGTSAYEQYF.

The V gene is TRBV18, the J gene TRBJ2-7, with 7 bases fitting TRBD1. CDR1 is KGHSH, CDR2 LQKENI, per germline. The V gene end was trimmed by 6 bases and the J gene end by 3 bases; junction bases not matched to a gene: 8. The CDR3 consists of 14 residues. CDR3 sequence: CASSPNRGNYEQYF. Written as DNA, the CDR3 is TGTGCCAGCTCGCCAAACAGGGGTAACTACGAGCAGTACTTC.

This chain links TRBV29-1 with TRBJ1-2; D is unresolved. The germline V gene has CDR1 SQVTM and CDR2 ANQGSEA. The CDR3 consists of 14 residues. Trimming left V 7 bases short and J 0 bases short, with 15 bases between. The CDR3 nucleotides are TGCAGCGCTGGACCCGCACCCACTAACTATGGCTACACCTTC. Translated, it gives CSAGPAPTNYGYTF.

This clonotype was found once. The chain has TRBV15 and TRBJ2-6, with D unresolved. There are 17 residues in the CDR3. Germline V gives CDR1 LNHNV, CDR2 YYDKDF (reference sequence). V lost 0 bases and J lost 0, with 9 bases in between. The CDR3 sequence is CATSREVRSSGANVLTF. CDR3 DNA: TGTGCCACCAGCAGAGAAGTCCGGAGCTCTGGGGCCAACGTCCTGACTTTC.

V gene TRBV5-1 combines with J gene TRBJ2-7; the D gene is possibly TRBD1 (5 bases). Germline V lookup: CDR1 SGHRS, CDR2 YFSETQ. Deletions cut 6 bases from V and 3 bases from J, with 16 bases between. CDR3 size: 14 residues. CDR3 nucleotide sequence: TGCGCCAGCAACTTAGGGGCAGGGCGCTACGAGCAGTACTTC. As protein: CASNLGAGRYEQYF.

The chain employs TRBV7-2 and TRBJ2-7; possibly TRBD2 for D (5 bases). V was cut by 1 base and J by 3 bases, with 16 bases left in between. CDR3 size: 16 residues. CDR1 is SGHTA, CDR2 FQGNSA, per germline. In nucleotides, the CDR3 is TGTGCCAGCAGCTTAGGGCCTAGAGGGAGTGGCTACGAGCAGTACTTC. Translated, it gives CASSLGPRGSGYEQYF.

V and J are TRBV6-1 and TRBJ2-1; D not resolved. The germline V gene has CDR1 MNHNS and CDR2 SASEGT. V gave up 11 bases and J gave up 7 bases, with 21 bases separating them. The CDR3 contains 14 residues. The CDR3 region has the DNA TGTGCCTCAGCGAGCAACTTTAATGGGAATGAGCAGTTCTTC. Its translation: CASASNFNGNEQFF.

This clonotype was seen a few times. The V gene is TRBV20-1, the J gene TRBJ1-5, with D possibly being TRBD1 (6 bases). The V gene's germline CDR1 is DFQATT and CDR2 SNEGSKA (reference sequence). The CDR3 runs 13 residues. Trimming cost V 2 bases and J 7 bases, with 12 bases left between them. This CDR3 reads CSARYRVRQPQHF. CDR3 bases: TGCAGTGCTAGATACAGGGTTCGGCAGCCCCAGCATTTT.

This chain uses TRBV5-1 with TRBJ1-2; 8 nucleotides match TRBD1. CDR1 and CDR2 from the germline V gene are SGHRS and YFSETQ. The CDR3 runs to 16 residues. V lost 3 bases to trimming and J lost 0 bases; unmatched junction nucleotides: 7. CDR3 region: CASSSTDRGANYGYTF. The DNA of the CDR3 is TGCGCCAGCAGCTCCACCGACAGGGGAGCTAACTATGGCTACACCTTC.